The T cell receptor (beta chain) under discussion was sequenced for a study of T cells in Graves' hyperthyroidism and ophthalmopathy. Germline loops: CDR1 SGHRS, CDR2 YFSETQ. The V and J ends lost 0 bases and 5 bases, in that order; junction bases with no gene match: 14. This CDR3 spans 18 amino acids. Amplified TCR beta CDR3 regions came from RNA transcripts. The primer set for the first-round RT-PCR of the TCR CDR3 was HTBI. TCRdb reprocessed the multiplex PCR reads with MiXCR, giving one entry per CDR3 protein. The sample includes fewer than 850,000 distinct CDR3 sequences, 17% of them seen just once.

The origin of this receptor is a man aged 45-65 years with Graves' hyperthyroidism. The sequenced sample was blood. The chain couples TRBV5-1 to TRBJ2-7, with 10 nucleotides matching TRBD2. The DNA for the CDR3 is TGCGCCAGCAGCTTGGATCCCGCTAGCGGGGGCTCTACCGACGAGCAGTACTTC. This codes for CASSLDPASGGSTDEQYF.